This is a list of T cell receptor beta chains from one sample in a study of shared clonotypes between healthy human individuals. Here immunoSEQ multiplex PCR was the method, and the copy in TCRdb shows in-frame clones only, minus some. The sample carries about 470,000 clones, roughly 80% recorded once. The sample comprised PBMCs. All receptors come from a middle-aged woman in good health. Some clones in this sample may be carry-over from other donors' samples. Each CDR3 is given with its conserved first and last residue.

CDR3 protein	CDR3 length	V gene
CASRLDTVNEQFF	13	TRBV5-4
CASSLVLTDTQYF	13	TRBV11-2
CASSLPWSSIRGEQFF	16	TRBV5-1
CASSSKTDAEAFF	13	TRBV18
CATPIAGGVEQFF	13	TRBV6-1
CAISESDTREQFF	13	TRBV10-3
CSVETGTRTQYF	12	TRBV29-1
CASSPRTSVGTGELFF	16	TRBV7-9
CASSRIGTASYNEQFF	16	TRBV2
CASSLTGTYNEQFF	14	TRBV5-1
CASSLLGTAQGAFF	14	TRBV28
CASSLLPGADTQYF	14	TRBV7-2
CASSLLRREAYNEQFF	16	TRBV7-6
CASSLARRRRDTQYF	15	TRBV7-8
CAIGGNTDTQYF	12	TRBV10-3
CASSEGLAAGEQYF	14	TRBV7-3
CASSPYPNSEQYF	13	TRBV18
CSVVLAGVGNEQFF	14	TRBV29-1
CASRTSNEKLFF	12	TRBV28
CASSLEGRITDTQYF	15	TRBV5-1
CASSFDRGLTDTQYF	15	TRBV28
CASSLKFRGQGETQYF	16	TRBV27
CASSQAGARLFF	12	TRBV14
CASSDSGTRNEQFF	14	TRBV9
CASSPPYRDWQWAEQFF	17	TRBV27
CSVGLLEFREAFF	13	TRBV29-1
CASSRLGAGEVGYNEQFF	18	TRBV7-9
CAWNKPGQRVTEAFF	15	TRBV30
CASSQQVGFQETQYF	15	TRBV19
CASIPQVPSNNTGELFF	17	TRBV21-1
CASKRGTPQHF	11	TRBV6-6
CASSPWRGGSTF	12	TRBV28
CAWSVLGSFGSTDTQYF	17	TRBV30
CASGLANTEAFF	12	TRBV18
CASSPRSATHEQFF	14	TRBV7-9
CASSGHRVRATEAFF	15	TRBV28
CATSAYRDRNEKLFF	15	TRBV15
CATTRDRNALGGYTF	15	TRBV5-1
CASSVAAGSNTGELFF	16	TRBV9
CASSFSQVEKLFF	13	TRBV7-9
CASSLDGSAWADTQYF	16	TRBV11-2
CAWSGGNNQPQHF	13	TRBV30
CASSAYWDLAGNEQFF	16	TRBV7-7
CASRMAGAQNQPQHF	15	TRBV19
CASSEFRELFF	11	TRBV2
CASSLGDTIYF	11	TRBV5-8
CASSLNRAGVDEQFF	15	TRBV7-3
CASSTQGGALGYTF	14	TRBV7-9
CASSKGTGAYEQYF	14	TRBV5-1
CASSSSSTDTQYF	13	TRBV18
CASSLDIGAQHGYTF	15	TRBV5-8
CASSELDSSYNEQFF	15	TRBV25-1
CASSLGTNQPQHF	13	TRBV7-9